The present T cell receptor beta chain was sequenced within a study of lymphopenia after photon versus proton radiotherapy. Findings and limits, study-wide: Only patients who died were analyzed for survival; proton advantage is unproven. In patients who died, overall survival fell as post-nadir TCR diversity dropped more. After lymphocyte nadir, photon-treated repertoires showed oligoclonal expansion, especially CD8+ Temra. Photon-treated patients lost naive T cells and TCR diversity; proton-treated stayed stable.

Germline V gives CDR1 SSHAT, CDR2 FNYEAQ (reference sequence). The V and J ends lost 5 bases and 1 base respectively, with 8 bases between them. The CDR3 totals 13 residues. Profiling relied on immunoSEQ multiplex PCR, and the TCRdb table lists in-frame clones only, not all of them. The top ten clones hold 9.5% to 15% of a sample with about 64,000 clones, about 90% of them seen once. As to this clone: The antigen is unknown. The sample carries other DNA sequences with the same CDR3.

The sample in question was peripheral blood, obtained from a patient treated with proton-based radiotherapy. The sequence came from a man of 80 years or more with esophageal cancer. The V gene is TRBV7-7, the J gene TRBJ1-1, with a tentative D call TRBD1 (6 bases). CDR3 sequence (DNA): TGTGCCAGCAGCCAGGACAGGAACACTGAAGCTTTCTTT. This translates into CASSQDRNTEAFF.